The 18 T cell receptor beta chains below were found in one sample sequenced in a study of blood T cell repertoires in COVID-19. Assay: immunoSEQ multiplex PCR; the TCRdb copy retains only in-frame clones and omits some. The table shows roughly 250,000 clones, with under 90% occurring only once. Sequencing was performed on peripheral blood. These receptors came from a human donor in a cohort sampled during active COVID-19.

CDR3 sequence reads: CASSSVAGGPGEQFF. The CDR3 DNA is TGTGCCAGCAGTTCCGTAGCGGGAGGGCCAGGGGAGCAGTTCTTC. The genes are TRBV27 and TRBJ2-1; 11 bases are shared with TRBD2. Per the germline V gene, CDR1 is MNHEY and CDR2 is SMNVEV (reference sequence). Trimming took 4 bases from V and 10 from J; bases not matched to a gene: 9. CDR3 length equals 15 residues.

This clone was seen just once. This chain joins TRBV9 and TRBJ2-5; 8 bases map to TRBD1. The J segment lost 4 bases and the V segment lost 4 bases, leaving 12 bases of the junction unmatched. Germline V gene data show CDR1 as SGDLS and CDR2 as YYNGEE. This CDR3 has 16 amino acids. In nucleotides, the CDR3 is TGTGCCAGCAGCTTACCCTCCGGGACAGGTTTAGAGACCCAGTACTTC. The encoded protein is CASSLPSGTGLETQYF.

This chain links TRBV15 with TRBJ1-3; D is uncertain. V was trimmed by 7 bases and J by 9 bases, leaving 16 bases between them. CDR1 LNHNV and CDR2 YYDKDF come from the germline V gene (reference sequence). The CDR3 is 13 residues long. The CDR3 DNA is TGTGCCACCAACTCAGACTACCGGAGCACCATATATTTT. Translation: CATNSDYRSTIYF. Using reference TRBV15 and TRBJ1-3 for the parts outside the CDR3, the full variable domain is DAMVIQNPRYQVTQFGKPVTLSCSQTLNHNVMYWYQQKSSQAPKLLFHYYDKDFNNEADTPDNFQSRRPNTSFCFLDIRSPGLGDTAMYLCATNSDYRSTIYFGEGSWLTVV.

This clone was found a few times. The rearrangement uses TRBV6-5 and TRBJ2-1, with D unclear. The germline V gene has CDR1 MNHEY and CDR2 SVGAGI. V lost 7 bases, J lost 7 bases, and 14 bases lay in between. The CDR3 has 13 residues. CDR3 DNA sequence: TGTGCCAGCATTTTACGGGTCCGGAATGAGCAGTTCTTC. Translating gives CASILRVRNEQFF.

Here the CDR3 DNA reads TGCGCCAGCAGCTTGGCGGCAGGGCGAACAGCGAACACCGGGGAGCTGTTTTTT. Translated: CASSLAAGRTANTGELFF. The chain recombines TRBV5-1 with TRBJ2-2, with a tentative D call TRBD1 (5 bases). The V end was cut by 0 bases, the J end by 0 bases, with 15 bases between. Germline lookup yields CDR1 SGHRS and CDR2 YFSETQ. CDR3 length equals 18 residues.

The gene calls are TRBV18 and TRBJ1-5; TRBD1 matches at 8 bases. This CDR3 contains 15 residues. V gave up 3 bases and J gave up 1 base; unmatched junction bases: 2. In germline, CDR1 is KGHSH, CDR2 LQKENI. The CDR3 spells CASSPGQGSNQPQHF. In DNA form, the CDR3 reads TGTGCCAGCTCACCTGGACAGGGAAGCAATCAGCCCCAGCATTTT.

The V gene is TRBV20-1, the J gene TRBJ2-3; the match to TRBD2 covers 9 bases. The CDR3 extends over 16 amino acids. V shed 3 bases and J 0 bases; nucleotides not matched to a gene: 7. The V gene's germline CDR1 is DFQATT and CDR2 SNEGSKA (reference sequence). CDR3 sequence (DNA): TGCAGTGCTAGTTTTGTAGCGGGAGTTAGCACAGATACGCAGTATTTT. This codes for CSASFVAGVSTDTQYF.

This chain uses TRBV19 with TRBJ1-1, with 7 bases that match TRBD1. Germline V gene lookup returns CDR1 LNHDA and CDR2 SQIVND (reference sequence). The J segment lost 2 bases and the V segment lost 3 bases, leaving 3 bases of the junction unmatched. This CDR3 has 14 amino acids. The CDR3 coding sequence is TGTGCCAGTAGTATCAGGACAGGTAACACTGAAGCTTTCTTT. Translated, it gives CASSIRTGNTEAFF.

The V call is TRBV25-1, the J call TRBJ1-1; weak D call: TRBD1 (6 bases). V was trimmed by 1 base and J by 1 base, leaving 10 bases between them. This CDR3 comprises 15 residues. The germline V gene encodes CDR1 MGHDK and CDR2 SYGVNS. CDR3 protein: CASSEWGQTNTEAFF. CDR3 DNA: TGTGCCAGCAGTGAATGGGGGCAGACGAACACTGAAGCTTTCTTT.

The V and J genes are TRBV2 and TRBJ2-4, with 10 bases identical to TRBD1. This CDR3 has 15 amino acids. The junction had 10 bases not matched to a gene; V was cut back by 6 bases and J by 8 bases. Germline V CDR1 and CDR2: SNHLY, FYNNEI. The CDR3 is CASRKDRGGWDIQYF. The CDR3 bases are TGTGCCAGCAGAAAGGACAGGGGGGGGTGGGACATTCAGTACTTC.

The CDR3 nucleotides are TGTGCCAGCAGATACGACAGGGGGCGTGAAAAACTGTTTTTT. This codes for CASRYDRGREKLFF. The gene calls are TRBV6-5 and TRBJ1-4; 10 bases are shared with TRBD1. This CDR3 region has 14 residues. V lost 6 bases to trimming and J lost 7 bases; unmatched junction nucleotides: 5. CDR1 is MNHEY, CDR2 SVGAGI, per germline.

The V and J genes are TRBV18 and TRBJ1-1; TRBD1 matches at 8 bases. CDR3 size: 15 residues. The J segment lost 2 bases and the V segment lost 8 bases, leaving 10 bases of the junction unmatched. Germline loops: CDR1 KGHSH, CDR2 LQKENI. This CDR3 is CASAEDTGGNTEAFF. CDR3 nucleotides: TGTGCCAGCGCCGAGGATACAGGGGGAAACACTGAAGCTTTCTTT.

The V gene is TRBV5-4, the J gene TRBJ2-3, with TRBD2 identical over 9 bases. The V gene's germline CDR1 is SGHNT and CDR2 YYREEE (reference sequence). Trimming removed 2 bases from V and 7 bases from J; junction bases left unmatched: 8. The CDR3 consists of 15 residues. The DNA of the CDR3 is TGTGCCAGCAGCTTCGCGGGGGGGTTGAGGAATACGCAGTATTTT. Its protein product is CASSFAGGLRNTQYF.

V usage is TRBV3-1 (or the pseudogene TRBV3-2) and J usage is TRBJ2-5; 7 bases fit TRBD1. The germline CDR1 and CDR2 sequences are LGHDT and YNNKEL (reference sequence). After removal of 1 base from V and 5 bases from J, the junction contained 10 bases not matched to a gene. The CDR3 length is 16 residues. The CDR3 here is CASSQGQGFKRETQYF. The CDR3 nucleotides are TGTGCCAGCAGCCAAGGACAGGGTTTTAAGCGGGAGACCCAGTACTTC.

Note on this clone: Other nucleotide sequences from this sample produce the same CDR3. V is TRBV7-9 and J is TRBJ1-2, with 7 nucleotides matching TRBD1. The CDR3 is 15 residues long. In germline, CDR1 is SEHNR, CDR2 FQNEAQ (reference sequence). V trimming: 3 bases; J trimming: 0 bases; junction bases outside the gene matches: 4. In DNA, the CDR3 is TGTGCCAGCAGCTTCCTAGGACAGGCTAACTATGGCTACACCTTC. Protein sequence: CASSFLGQANYGYTF.

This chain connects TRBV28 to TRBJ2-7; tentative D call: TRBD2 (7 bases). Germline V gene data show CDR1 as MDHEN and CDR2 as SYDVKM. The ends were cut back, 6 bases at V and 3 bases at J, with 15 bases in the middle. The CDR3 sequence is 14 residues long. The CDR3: CASSSPGGLYEQYF. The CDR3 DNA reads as TGTGCCAGCAGCTCACCCGGGGGGCTCTACGAGCAGTACTTC.

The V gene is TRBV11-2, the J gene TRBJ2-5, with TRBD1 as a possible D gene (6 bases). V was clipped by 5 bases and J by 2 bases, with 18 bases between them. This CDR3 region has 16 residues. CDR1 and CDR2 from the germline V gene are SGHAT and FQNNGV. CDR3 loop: CASSLHPLTGQETQYF. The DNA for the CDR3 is TGTGCCAGCAGCCTCCACCCGTTGACAGGACAAGAGACCCAGTACTTC.

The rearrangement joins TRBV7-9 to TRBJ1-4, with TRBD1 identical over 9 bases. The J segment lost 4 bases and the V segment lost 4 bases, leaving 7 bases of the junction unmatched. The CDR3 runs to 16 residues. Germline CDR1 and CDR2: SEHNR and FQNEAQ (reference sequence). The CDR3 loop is CASSSTPGQGNEKLFF. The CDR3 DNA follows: TGTGCCAGCAGCTCTACCCCGGGACAGGGTAATGAAAAACTGTTTTTT.